The 18 T cell receptor beta chains in this list originate from one sample, sequenced in a study of blood T cell repertoires in COVID-19. Produced via immunoSEQ multiplex PCR; TCRdb's table is partial and in-frame only. The sample has under 65,000 clones, about 90% seen once. Sequencing was performed on peripheral blood. Receptors were obtained from a human donor in a cohort sampled during active COVID-19.

J is TRBJ2-1 and V is TRBV19, with 12 bases that match TRBD2. The J segment lost 8 bases and the V segment lost 7 bases, leaving 6 bases of the junction unmatched. Germline loops: CDR1 LNHDA, CDR2 SQIVND (reference sequence). The CDR3 sequence is 14 residues long. CDR3 DNA: TGTGCCAGTACTCCTAGCGGGAGGGGGTATGAGCAGTTCTTC. It codes for CASTPSGRGYEQFF.

The V gene is TRBV6-1, the J gene TRBJ1-3; 9 nucleotides agree with TRBD1. Germline loops: CDR1 MNHNS, CDR2 SASEGT. The CDR3 consists of 17 residues. Trimming cost V 0 bases and J 3 bases; bases outside gene matches: 6. CDR3 sequence reads: CASSEATYRGLGNTIYF. The CDR3 DNA is TGTGCCAGCAGTGAAGCCACCTACAGGGGGCTTGGAAACACCATATATTTT.

V gene TRBV5-1 combines with J gene TRBJ2-7; D perhaps matches TRBD2 (5 bases). CDR1 and CDR2 (germline): SGHRS, YFSETQ. The CDR3 is 14 residues long. The V gene lost 2 bases and the J gene lost 1 base, with 10 bases spanning the gap. CDR3 sequence: CASSFGEGSYEQYF. CDR3 nucleotide sequence: TGCGCCAGCAGCTTCGGAGAGGGTTCCTACGAGCAGTACTTC.

On this clone: A junction end diverges from the germline sequence, so it may reflect a read error. The chain recombines TRBV6-5 with TRBJ2-7; 9 bases align to TRBD1. CDR3 length: 16 residues. Looked up from germline, CDR1 is MNHEY and CDR2 is SVGAGI. The CDR3 DNA follows: TGTGCCAGCAGTAACTCCGGCGGGACAGGGTCTTCCGAGCAGTACTTC. It yields the protein CASSNSGGTGSSEQYF.

This clone was picked up a small number of times. The chain carries TRBV5-5 and TRBJ2-3, with 7 bases fitting TRBD2. This CDR3 region has 16 residues. V lost 5 bases and J lost 0; bases outside the gene matches: 9. CDR1 is SGHKS and CDR2 is YYEKEE in the germline V gene (reference sequence). The CDR3 sequence is CASSLLAEASTDTQYF. CDR3 DNA: TGTGCCAGCAGTTTGCTAGCGGAAGCTAGCACAGATACGCAGTATTTT.

J is TRBJ1-4 and V is TRBV7-2, with a tentative D call TRBD1 (5 bases). V gave up 5 bases and J gave up 1 base, with 8 bases separating them. Germline CDR1 reads SGHTA; CDR2 reads FQGNSA. CDR3 length: 14 amino acids. In DNA, the CDR3 is TGTGCCAGCAGCCGGGGGAGAACTAATGAAAAACTGTTTTTT. It is translated as CASSRGRTNEKLFF.

The chain joins TRBV7-8 to TRBJ1-6, with unresolved D. The ends were cut back, 0 bases at V and 5 bases at J, with 11 bases in the middle. Germline V lookup: CDR1 SGHVS, CDR2 FQNEAQ. This CDR3 is 16 amino acids long. The chain's CDR3 is CASSLAEGGHNSPLHF. The CDR3 DNA reads TGTGCCAGCAGCTTAGCGGAGGGTGGTCATAATTCACCCCTCCACTTT.

V is TRBV5-4 and J is TRBJ2-5, with D possibly TRBD2 on 7 matching bases. CDR1 and CDR2 (germline): SGHNT, YYREEE (reference sequence). The V and J ends lost 2 bases and 2 bases respectively, with 16 bases between them. The CDR3 has 16 amino acids. The CDR3 region has the DNA TGTGCCAGCAGCTTCCTTTCGGGGGGCCCACAAGAGACCCAGTACTTC. Its protein is CASSFLSGGPQETQYF.

The chain employs TRBV3-1 (or the pseudogene TRBV3-2) and TRBJ2-5; TRBD2 aligns across 9 bases. The CDR3 length is 15 residues. The V and J ends lost 6 bases and 5 bases, in that order; junction bases with no gene match: 10. From germline, CDR1 is LGHDT and CDR2 YNNKEL (reference sequence). The CDR3 protein is CASRPGTSTWETQYF. In nucleotides, the CDR3 is TGTGCCAGCAGACCCGGGACTAGCACGTGGGAGACCCAGTACTTC.

The chain is built from TRBV6-6 and TRBJ1-1; TRBD1 is a possible D gene (6 bases). The length of the CDR3 is 16 residues. Germline V gene sequence: CDR1 MNHNY, CDR2 SVGAGI (reference sequence). V lost 0 bases and J lost 3, with 14 bases in between. The chain's CDR3 is CASSYSQQGKDTEAFF. The CDR3, as DNA: TGTGCCAGCAGTTACTCACAACAGGGAAAGGACACTGAAGCTTTCTTT.

V gene TRBV9 combines with J gene TRBJ2-3; 7 bases are shared with TRBD2. This CDR3 has 16 amino acids. The V and J ends lost 5 bases and 4 bases, in that order; junction bases with no gene match: 13. Germline-derived CDR1 and CDR2 are SGDLS and YYNGEE. The CDR3 loop is CASSDPIAGTSDTQYF. The CDR3, as DNA: TGTGCCAGCAGTGACCCGATAGCGGGCACGTCAGATACGCAGTATTTT. Variable domain in full (rest from reference TRBV9 and TRBJ2-3): DSGVTQTPKHLITATGQRVTLRCSPRSGDLSVYWYQQSLDQGLQFLIQYYNGEERAKGNILERFSAQQFPDLHSELNLSSLELGDSALYFCASSDPIAGTSDTQYFGPGTRLTVL.

This rearrangement joins TRBV28 to TRBJ1-2; D gene ambiguous. CDR1 is MDHEN, CDR2 SYDVKM, per germline. V lost 10 bases to trimming and J lost 2 bases, with 14 bases between them. This CDR3 is built from 13 residues. The CDR3, as DNA: TGTGCCACTTTTCTTCGTCAGAACTATGGCTACACCTTC. Translated, it gives CATFLRQNYGYTF.

The chain has TRBV19 and TRBJ2-1; D may be TRBD2 (6 bases). Trimming removed 5 bases at V and 4 bases at J, with 24 bases between. CDR1 and CDR2 from the germline V gene are LNHDA and SQIVND (reference sequence). This CDR3 comprises 18 residues. The CDR3: CASSSPGLPIRKYNEQFF. For the CDR3, the DNA is TGTGCCAGTAGTTCCCCGGGACTCCCCATACGAAAATACAATGAGCAGTTCTTC.

The chain has TRBV6-6 and TRBJ2-7; the D gene is possibly TRBD2 (5 bases). This CDR3 is built from 14 residues. The germline CDR1 and CDR2 sequences are MNHNY and SVGAGI (reference sequence). Trimming cost V 6 bases and J 0 bases, with 12 bases left between them. The CDR3 sequence: CASRQSGSSYEQYF. Here the CDR3 DNA reads TGTGCCAGCAGACAGTCGGGGAGCTCCTACGAGCAGTACTTC.

This chain connects TRBV9 to TRBJ2-1, with TRBD1 as a possible D gene (9 bases). V lost 1 base to trimming and J lost 6 bases, with 14 bases between them. This CDR3 spans 15 amino acids. CDR1 is SGDLS, CDR2 YYNGEE, per germline. CDR3 residues: CASSVSGGQGNEQFF. CDR3 bases: TGTGCCAGCAGCGTAAGCGGGGGACAGGGCAATGAGCAGTTCTTC. Using reference TRBV9 and TRBJ2-1 for the parts outside the CDR3, the full variable domain is DSGVTQTPKHLITATGQRVTLRCSPRSGDLSVYWYQQSLDQGLQFLIQYYNGEERAKGNILERFSAQQFPDLHSELNLSSLELGDSALYFCASSVSGGQGNEQFFGPGTRLTVL.

The chain has TRBV7-2 and TRBJ2-3; 7 positions match TRBD1. Trimming cost V 5 bases and J 4 bases; bases outside gene matches: 12. From germline, CDR1 is SGHTA and CDR2 FQGNSA. The CDR3 runs 16 residues. CDR3 residues: CASSPLGTVTADTQYF. The CDR3, as DNA: TGTGCCAGCAGCCCTTTGGGGACAGTAACTGCAGATACGCAGTATTTT.

J is TRBJ1-3 and V is TRBV5-1; D is perhaps TRBD1 (6 bases). Germline V gene lookup returns CDR1 SGHRS and CDR2 YFSETQ. This CDR3 has 16 amino acids. V was trimmed by 1 base and J by 2 bases, leaving 13 bases between them. For the CDR3, the DNA is TGCGCCAGCAGCTTGCGACAAACAGGGACTGGAAACACCATATATTTT. Residues: CASSLRQTGTGNTIYF.

The V and J genes are TRBV7-2 and TRBJ2-1; 8 nucleotides match TRBD2. With 5 bases clipped from V and 7 bases from J, the junction kept 7 bases outside the gene matches. CDR3 length: 14 amino acids. Germline CDR1 SGHTA, CDR2 FQGNSA. Written as DNA, the CDR3 is TGTGCCAGCAGCCCTCGGGGGGGGCAGAATGAGCAGTTCTTC. As protein: CASSPRGGQNEQFF.